The 24 T cell receptor beta chains reported below all come from one sample, sequenced in a study of blood T cell repertoires in COVID-19. The protocol was immunoSEQ multiplex PCR, while the TCRdb copy is restricted to in-frame clones and leaves out a portion. In the table there are around 360,000 clones, more than 70% of which are singletons. The sequenced sample consisted of PBMCs or T cells enriched from blood (not recorded which). These TCRs come from a man aged 40-49 years in a cohort exposed to, infected with or recovered from COVID-19 (not recorded which).

This clone was seen more than once but under ten times. The rearrangement links TRBV11-2 to TRBJ1-1; D may be TRBD1 (6 bases). The V gene's germline CDR1 is SGHAT and CDR2 FQNNGV. V was trimmed by 4 bases and J by 3 bases, leaving 9 bases between them. The CDR3 runs to 13 residues. The CDR3 sequence is CASSYSGDTEAFF. The CDR3, as DNA: TGTGCCAGCAGCTATTCAGGGGACACTGAAGCTTTCTTT.

In its sample, this clone was seen once. The rearrangement links TRBV7-9 to TRBJ2-7; the match to TRBD1 covers 7 bases. Germline values: CDR1 SEHNR, CDR2 FQNEAQ (reference sequence). CDR3 length equals 13 residues. V shed 5 bases and J 3 bases; nucleotides not matched to a gene: 4. This CDR3 reads CASSRDSYYEQYF. The CDR3 DNA sequence: TGTGCCAGCAGCCGGGACAGCTACTACGAGCAGTACTTC.

CDR3 DNA sequence: TGTGCCAGCAGCCGGACTAATCGCGAAGAGACCCAGTACTTC. It yields the protein CASSRTNREETQYF. J is TRBJ2-5 and V is TRBV5-6; TRBD2 might be the D (6 bases). CDR1 and CDR2 from the germline V gene are SGHDT and YYEEEE. Trimming took 4 bases from V and 3 from J, leaving 13 bases between them. The CDR3 totals 14 residues.

The CDR3 DNA is TGCAGCGTTGGACTCACGCGCAATCAGCCCCAGCATTTT. It yields the protein CSVGLTRNQPQHF. The chain carries TRBV29-1 and TRBJ1-5; D remains unclear. Trimming shortened V by 4 bases and J by 2 bases, and 9 bases separated the two germline ends. This CDR3 is built from 13 residues. Germline loops: CDR1 SQVTM, CDR2 ANQGSEA.

The CDR3 loop is CASSPGQGVQETQYF. The CDR3 DNA is TGCGCCAGCAGCCCGGGACAGGGGGTCCAAGAGACCCAGTACTTC. V gene TRBV5-1 combines with J gene TRBJ2-5, with TRBD1 matching 11 bases. V lost 4 bases and J lost 1; bases outside the gene matches: 3. Germline V gene data show CDR1 as SGHRS and CDR2 as YFSETQ. This CDR3 comprises 15 residues. Based on the CDR3 plus reference TRBV5-1 and TRBJ2-5, the full variable domain is KAGVTQTPRYLIKTRGQQVTLSCSPISGHRSVSWYQQTPGQGLQFLFEYFSETQRNKGNFPGRFSGRQFSNSRSEMNVSTLELGDSALYLCASSPGQGVQETQYFGPGTRLLVL.

This clone has just one count. The chain employs TRBV7-7 and TRBJ2-3; 13 positions agree with TRBD2. V shed 6 bases, J shed 1 base, and the junction held 4 bases outside the gene matches. CDR3 length: 16 amino acids. From germline, CDR1 is SSHAT and CDR2 FNYEAQ (reference sequence). The CDR3 loop is CASSPGTSGGTDTQYF. Written as DNA, the CDR3 is TGTGCCAGCAGTCCCGGGACTAGCGGGGGCACAGATACGCAGTATTTT.

This chain links TRBV6-4 with TRBJ1-2, with 9 bases that match TRBD1. After removal of 5 bases from V and 2 bases from J, the junction contained 6 bases not matched to a gene. The CDR3 sequence is 15 residues long. The germline gives CDR1 MRHNA, CDR2 SNTAGT. CDR3 nucleotides: TGTGCCAGCAGTTTCGATGGACAGGGGAACTATGGCTACACCTTC. Encoded protein: CASSFDGQGNYGYTF.

This chain connects TRBV28 to TRBJ1-5; D perhaps matches TRBD1 (6 bases). CDR3 length: 17 amino acids. Germline CDR1 and CDR2: MDHEN and SYDVKM. V was shortened by 6 bases and J by 6 bases, with 24 bases between the two germline ends. The CDR3 nucleotides read TGTGCCAGCAGGAGGGTAGGGGGAGGGTTAAGTATTCAGCCCCAGCATTTT. Its protein product is CASRRVGGGLSIQPQHF.

The chain combines TRBV28 with TRBJ1-1; no reliable D call. Per germline, CDR1 MDHEN and CDR2 SYDVKM. This CDR3 comprises 14 residues. The V end was cut by 6 bases, the J end by 0 bases, with 11 bases between. The CDR3 DNA is TGTGCCAGCAGACTAGGGCCAATGAACACTGAAGCTTTCTTT. It yields the protein CASRLGPMNTEAFF. The full variable domain, rest sourced from reference TRBV28 and TRBJ1-1, is DVKVTQSSRYLVKRTGEKVFLECVQDMDHENMFWYRQDPGLGLRLIYFSYDVKMKEKGDIPEGYSVSREKKERFSLILESASTNQTSMYLCASRLGPMNTEAFFGQGTRLTVV.

This rearrangement joins TRBV18 to TRBJ2-5, with D possibly matching TRBD2 (6 bases). The CDR3 runs to 15 residues. Germline assignment: CDR1 KGHSH and CDR2 LQKENI. V gave up 0 bases and J gave up 2 bases, with 10 bases separating them. The CDR3 DNA reads TGTGCCAGCTCACCACCGGGGGGAGTTCAAGAGACCCAGTACTTC. Translation: CASSPPGGVQETQYF.

The rearrangement joins TRBV4-2 to TRBJ2-7; 11 nucleotides agree with TRBD2. The germline CDR1 and CDR2 sequences are LGHNA and YNFKEQ. V lost 1 base, J lost 1 base, and 3 bases stayed unmatched. The CDR3 consists of 16 residues. CDR3 coding DNA: TGTGCCAGCAGCCAAGCCGGGACTAGCGGTTCCTACGAGCAGTACTTC. Encoded protein: CASSQAGTSGSYEQYF.

The chain links TRBV7-2 to TRBJ2-7; 11 bases map to TRBD2. The germline V gene has CDR1 SGHTA and CDR2 FQGNSA. J lost 7 bases, V lost 3 bases, and 2 bases had no gene match. The CDR3 sequence is 13 residues long. The CDR3 DNA reads as TGTGCCAGCAGCTTTAGCGGGGGGGGAGAGCAGTACTTC. Its protein is CASSFSGGGEQYF.

V is TRBV29-1 and J is TRBJ2-5; 10 bases fit TRBD1. After removal of 6 bases from V and 4 bases from J, the junction contained 2 bases not matched to a gene. CDR3 length: 12 amino acids. Germline values: CDR1 SQVTM, CDR2 ANQGSEA. DNA for the CDR3: TGCAGCGTGGACAGGGGGGGAGAGACCCAGTACTTC. Residues: CSVDRGGETQYF.

The chain links TRBV28 to TRBJ2-7; 7 nucleotides line up with TRBD2. Germline V lookup: CDR1 MDHEN, CDR2 SYDVKM. After removal of 3 bases from V and 3 bases from J, the junction contained 8 bases not matched to a gene. The CDR3 covers 15 residues. This CDR3 reads CASSLGGVSGYEQYF. The CDR3 DNA is TGTGCCAGCAGTTTGGGAGGGGTTAGTGGCTACGAGCAGTACTTC.

This rearrangement joins TRBV10-3 to TRBJ1-2; maybe TRBD1 (6 bases). CDR1 and CDR2 from the germline V gene are ENHRY and SYGVKD. CDR3 length: 19 residues. V was clipped by 1 base and J by 5 bases, with 26 bases between them. The CDR3: CAISEFKSTGTVTQYGYTF. Written as DNA, the CDR3 is TGTGCCATCAGTGAGTTTAAATCCACAGGGACGGTTACACAATATGGCTACACCTTC.

The chain links TRBV9 to TRBJ2-7; the D gene is possibly TRBD1 (6 bases). V gave up 4 bases and J gave up 0 bases, with 14 bases separating them. This CDR3 has 15 residues. Per the germline V gene, CDR1 is SGDLS and CDR2 is YYNGEE. The CDR3 nucleotides read TGTGCCAGCAGCCCTTCGGACAGTAGCTCCTACGAGCAGTACTTC. Its translation: CASSPSDSSSYEQYF.

The CDR3 bases are TGTGCCAGCACACTACAGGCTAAAAATTCACCCCTCCACTTT. It yields the protein CASTLQAKNSPLHF. The chain links TRBV27 to TRBJ1-6, with a weak D call TRBD1 (5 bases). The CDR3 extends over 14 amino acids. The germline V gene encodes CDR1 MNHEY and CDR2 SMNVEV (reference sequence). Trimming stripped 7 bases from V and 7 bases from J, with 14 bases between.

The chain employs TRBV24-1 and TRBJ2-1, with 11 bases matching TRBD1. V dropped 4 bases and J dropped 3; count of bases not matched to a gene: 10. Germline V CDR1 and CDR2: KGHDR, SFDVKD. The CDR3 extends over 18 amino acids. In DNA, the CDR3 is TGTGCCACCAGTGACGACCCCGGGACAGGGGGGATCTACAATGAGCAGTTCTTC. Its protein product is CATSDDPGTGGIYNEQFF.

The chain carries TRBV28 and TRBJ2-7; the D gene is possibly TRBD1 (6 bases). Trimming stripped 6 bases from V and 4 bases from J, with 22 bases between. The CDR3 has 16 amino acids. In germline, CDR1 is MDHEN, CDR2 SYDVKM. The CDR3, as DNA: TGTGCCAGCAGAAACATGGACAGAAAAACATATTACGAGCAGTACTTC. This gives the protein CASRNMDRKTYYEQYF.

The chain couples TRBV7-9 to TRBJ2-7; 7 bases agree with TRBD1. With V trimmed by 8 bases and J by 0 bases, 7 bases remained unmatched. Germline CDR1 reads SEHNR; CDR2 reads FQNEAQ (reference sequence). There are 14 residues in the CDR3. CDR3 bases: TGTGCCAGCGGACCCTGGGACAGCTCCTACGAGCAGTACTTC. Its protein is CASGPWDSSYEQYF.

The rearrangement uses TRBV4-1 and TRBJ2-1; 10 positions agree with TRBD2. Trimming cost V 6 bases and J 7 bases; bases outside gene matches: 3. The CDR3 runs to 13 residues. The germline V gene has CDR1 MGHRA and CDR2 YSYEKL. The CDR3, as DNA: TGCGCCAGCAGGGCTAGCGGGAGTAATGAGCAGTTCTTC. Translation gives CASRASGSNEQFF.

The chain carries TRBV21-1 and TRBJ1-6. TRBV21-1 is shown as a pseudogene. The CDR3 has 13 residues. The CDR3 bases are TGTGCCAGCAGCAAAACCGATAGTTCACCCCTCCACTTT. Protein product: CASSKTDSSPLHF.

This clone was observed a single time. The chain joins TRBV28 to TRBJ2-7; 14 bases are a match to TRBD2. The V gene end was trimmed by 2 bases and the J gene end by 7 bases; junction bases not matched to a gene: 4. There are 15 residues in the CDR3. Germline CDR1 is MDHEN and CDR2 is SYDVKM. The CDR3 reads CASSLRLAGGGEQYF. The CDR3 DNA reads as TGTGCCAGCAGTTTAAGACTAGCGGGAGGGGGGGAGCAGTACTTC.

The V and J genes are TRBV19 and TRBJ1-1, with a possible D match to TRBD1 (6 bases). Germline V CDR1 and CDR2: LNHDA, SQIVND (reference sequence). V was cut by 9 bases and J by 1 base, with 12 bases left in between. This CDR3 comprises 13 residues. The CDR3 sequence: CASGQLGNTEAFF. The CDR3 bases are TGTGCCAGCGGACAGCTCGGGAACACTGAAGCTTTCTTT.